This T cell receptor beta chain was sequenced for a study of OX40 agonist ivuxolimab in advanced cancers. For the study at large: Treatment of patients was with ivuxolimab, an agonistic anti-OX40 (CD134) antibody. A partial response was reached by three patients: one with hepatocellular carcinoma and two with cutaneous melanoma. General observations from the study: Fewer expanded clones were found on average in CD4+ than in CD8+ T cells.

The table came from immunoSEQ multiplex PCR; TCRdb's copy has only in-frame clones and leaves some out. Among approximately 40,000 clones listed, roughly 80% were seen once. Patients with autoimmune history or systemic immunosuppression were excluded. To note about this clone: Its target is not known.

Trimming took 2 bases from V and 5 from J, leaving 18 bases between them. The CDR3 runs 17 residues. In germline, CDR1 is SEHNR, CDR2 FQNEAQ (reference sequence). The sequence was obtained from an adult with an advanced solid tumor such as melanoma, head and neck, liver or kidney cancer. Here the sequenced sample was CD4+ or CD8+ T cells sorted from blood, taken in a trial of the OX40 agonist ivuxolimab. This rearrangement joins TRBV7-9 to TRBJ2-2; the D gene could be TRBD1 or TRBD2 (6 bases each). This CDR3 is CASSLNRGQGGTGELFF. CDR3 bases: TGTGCCAGCAGCTTAAATCGGGGGCAGGGTGGTACCGGGGAGCTGTTTTTT.